The 19 T cell receptor beta chains below come from one sample, sequenced in a study of cytomegalovirus exposure and HLA in healthy donors. The primer mix had 60 Vbeta and 13 Jbeta primers. The data were produced by immunoSEQ multiplex PCR, yet TCRdb's version contains in-frame clones alone and is incomplete. This sample's clone table lists approximately 120,000 clones. Sequencing input: PBMCs. These receptors were collected from a man between 35 and 55 years old in good health and CMV-seronegative.

The rearrangement links TRBV11-2 to TRBJ2-3, with 9 bases aligning to TRBD2. The germline CDR1 and CDR2 sequences are SGHAT and FQNNGV. J was trimmed by 1 base and V by 5 bases; bases with no gene match: 4. The CDR3 runs to 15 residues. CDR3 protein: CASSPAGGGTDTQYF. The CDR3 coding sequence is TGTGCCAGCAGCCCCGCGGGGGGGGGCACAGATACGCAGTATTTT.

This chain links TRBV5-1 with TRBJ2-2; 8 bases map to TRBD2. V lost 4 bases, J lost 5 bases, and 10 bases stayed unmatched. Germline V gene data show CDR1 as SGHRS and CDR2 as YFSETQ. This CDR3 comprises 16 residues. DNA for the CDR3: TGCGCCAGCAGCATCGAGGGACTAGTATATACCGGGGAGCTGTTTTTT. Protein: CASSIEGLVYTGELFF.

The V and J genes are TRBV11-3 and TRBJ2-1, with D tentatively TRBD2 (5 bases). V gave up 8 bases and J gave up 9 bases, with 11 bases separating them. The CDR3 totals 11 residues. Looked up from germline, CDR1 is SGHNT and CDR2 is YENEEA. The CDR3 coding sequence is TGTGCCAGCCGACTCGAGGGTGAGCAGTTCTTC. As protein: CASRLEGEQFF.

V gene TRBV21-1 combines with J gene TRBJ2-3; the table gives TRBD2 as D, unverified against the DNA. TRBV21-1 is tagged as a pseudogene. This CDR3 spans 14 amino acids. The CDR3 bases are TGTGCCACCTCGGGAGCGGGAGGCTCAGATACGCAGTATTTT. Translation gives CATSGAGGSDTQYF.

The chain recombines TRBV28 with TRBJ2-3; 13 positions match TRBD2. V lost 3 bases to trimming and J lost 3 bases; unmatched junction nucleotides: 15. This CDR3 contains 20 residues. Germline CDR1 reads MDHEN; CDR2 reads SYDVKM. CDR3 protein: CASSFPLSPRLAGGTDTQYF. The CDR3 coding sequence is TGTGCCAGCAGTTTTCCACTCTCCCCGAGACTAGCGGGAGGAACAGATACGCAGTATTTT.

The chain is built from TRBV5-1 and TRBJ2-1, with 8 bases fitting TRBD2. Germline V gene lookup returns CDR1 SGHRS and CDR2 YFSETQ. The CDR3 is 13 amino acids. The ends lost 5 bases at V and 7 bases at J; junction bases unmatched: 5. CDR3 amino acids: CASSQREKNEQFF. CDR3 sequence (DNA): TGCGCCAGCAGTCAGCGGGAGAAGAATGAGCAGTTCTTC.

The chain recombines TRBV7-9 with TRBJ1-5; 8 bases match TRBD1. The CDR3 is 17 residues long. V dropped 5 bases and J dropped 2; count of bases not matched to a gene: 11. Per the germline V gene, CDR1 is SEHNR and CDR2 is FQNEAQ (reference sequence). The CDR3 coding sequence is TGTGCCAGCAGCCACTACACAGGGGGATTCGGCAATCAGCCCCAGCATTTT. Its protein is CASSHYTGGFGNQPQHF.

The chain carries TRBV13 and TRBJ1-1; TRBD1 aligns across 9 bases. Germline assignment: CDR1 PRHDT and CDR2 FYEKMQ (reference sequence). The CDR3 is 15 residues long. V was clipped by 5 bases and J by 5 bases; unmatched bases: 9. The CDR3 DNA is TGTGCCAGCAGCCCTCCGGGACAGGGTCGGACTGAAGCTTTCTTT. Amino acid sequence: CASSPPGQGRTEAFF.

This rearrangement joins TRBV7-8 to TRBJ2-5; 13 positions match TRBD2. With 3 bases clipped from V and 7 bases from J, the junction kept 5 bases outside the gene matches. Germline V gives CDR1 SGHVS, CDR2 FQNEAQ. The CDR3 runs to 15 residues. CDR3 amino acids: CASSFGLAGVVTQYF. CDR3 in DNA: TGTGCCAGCAGCTTCGGACTAGCGGGAGTTGTGACCCAGTACTTC.

V gene TRBV5-1 combines with J gene TRBJ2-7, with 7 bases lining up with TRBD1. V lost 2 bases, J lost 2 bases, and 1 base stayed unmatched. The CDR3 is made up of 13 amino acids. Germline CDR1 reads SGHRS; CDR2 reads YFSETQ. DNA for the CDR3: TGCGCCAGCAGCTTCGACAGGGCCTACGAGCAGTACTTC. It translates to CASSFDRAYEQYF.

The chain recombines TRBV30 with TRBJ2-2; D possibly corresponds to TRBD2 (5 bases). This CDR3 spans 14 amino acids. The germline V gene encodes CDR1 GTSNPN and CDR2 SVGIG (reference sequence). V was cut by 3 bases and J by 4 bases, with 12 bases left in between. CDR3 sequence: CAWRPRGATGELFF. CDR3 nucleotides: TGTGCCTGGAGGCCCCGGGGTGCCACCGGGGAGCTGTTTTTT. Drawing the rest from reference TRBV30 and TRBJ2-2, the complete variable domain is SQTIHQWPATLVQPVGSPLSLECTVEGTSNPNLYWYRQAAGRGLQLLFYSVGIGQISSEVPQNLSASRPQDRQFILSSKKLLLSDSGFYLCAWRPRGATGELFFGEGSRLTVL.

This chain uses TRBV7-9 with TRBJ2-7; 8 positions match TRBD2. CDR1 is SEHNR and CDR2 is FQNEAQ in the germline V gene (reference sequence). Losses at the gene ends were 9 bases for V and 4 bases for J; bases not matched to a gene: 8. CDR3 length: 13 residues. The CDR3 sequence is CASFDGGAYEQYF. The CDR3 coding sequence is TGTGCCAGTTTCGACGGGGGGGCGTACGAGCAGTACTTC.

The genes are TRBV29-1 and TRBJ2-2; 10 bases are shared with TRBD1. Germline CDR1 and CDR2: SQVTM and ANQGSEA. V was clipped by 7 bases and J by 3 bases; unmatched bases: 5. This CDR3 is built from 14 residues. The DNA of the CDR3 is TGCAGCGCACCGGGACAGGGGCACACCGGGGAGCTGTTTTTT. As protein: CSAPGQGHTGELFF.

V is TRBV20-1 and J is TRBJ2-3; no firm D call. Germline lookup yields CDR1 DFQATT and CDR2 SNEGSKA (reference sequence). Trimming cost V 6 bases and J 8 bases, with 9 bases left between them. The CDR3 sequence is 10 residues long. CDR3 in DNA: TGCAGTGCCCCATTCGGTACGCAGTATTTT. Protein product: CSAPFGTQYF.

V gene TRBV7-2 combines with J gene TRBJ2-7, with D possibly matching TRBD2 (5 bases). This CDR3 has 15 amino acids. V shed 5 bases and J shed 7 bases, with 21 bases lying between them. Germline CDR1 reads SGHTA; CDR2 reads FQGNSA. This CDR3 reads CASSATQGRSGEQYF. CDR3 DNA: TGTGCCAGCAGCGCTACACAAGGTCGGTCGGGAGAGCAGTACTTC. The variable domain in full, completed from reference TRBV7-2 and TRBJ2-7, reads GAGVSQSPSNKVTEKGKDVELRCDPISGHTALYWYRQSLGQGLEFLIYFQGNSAPDKSGLPSDRFSAERTGGSVSTLTIQRTQQEDSAVYLCASSATQGRSGEQYFGPGTRLTVT.

The J gene is TRBJ1-4, the V gene TRBV7-8; 8 bases fit TRBD1. Germline lookup yields CDR1 SGHVS and CDR2 FQNEAQ. The CDR3 loop spans 15 amino acids. V shed 4 bases, J shed 7 bases, and the junction held 8 bases outside the gene matches. CDR3 region: CASSSPTGTGEKLFF. Written as DNA, the CDR3 is TGTGCCAGCAGCTCTCCGACAGGGACAGGTGAAAAACTGTTTTTT.

J is TRBJ2-3 and V is TRBV11-2; no definite D call. The CDR3 is made up of 12 amino acids. Germline CDR1 is SGHAT and CDR2 is FQNNGV. The V end was cut by 5 bases, the J end by 5 bases, with 8 bases between. CDR3 region: CASSPHGDTQYF. As DNA, the CDR3 is TGTGCCAGCAGCCCCCACGGAGATACGCAGTATTTT.

The V and J genes are TRBV5-1 and TRBJ2-5, with 11 nucleotides matching TRBD2. Germline V gene sequence: CDR1 SGHRS, CDR2 YFSETQ. The CDR3 covers 16 residues. The trim removed 4 bases at V and 5 bases at J, leaving 10 bases unmatched. The CDR3 region has the DNA TGCGCCAGCAGCGGGACCACTAGCGGGAGCGGGGAGACCCAGTACTTC. This encodes CASSGTTSGSGETQYF.

V is TRBV5-1 and J is TRBJ2-4; maybe TRBD1 (5 bases). The germline V and J ends were trimmed by 2 bases and 5 bases, with 14 bases remaining between them. The V gene's germline CDR1 is SGHRS and CDR2 YFSETQ. The CDR3 covers 15 residues. CDR3 coding DNA: TGCGCCAGCAGCTTACCCTCAGGGCCCGAAAACATTCAGTACTTC. This encodes CASSLPSGPENIQYF.